This record covers a single TCR beta chain. The CDR3 spans 16 residues. Germline-derived CDR1 and CDR2 are MGHRA and YSYEKL. V was pared by 4 bases and J by 2 bases, with 3 bases of the junction left unmatched. This sample is drawn from a study of blood T cell repertoires in COVID-19. Clones were read by immunoSEQ multiplex PCR, and TCRdb kept only the in-frame ones, dropping some. Seen here are some 240,000 clones, roughly four fifths observed once, and the top ten hold roughly 3.6%. Sequencing was carried out using PBMCs or T cells enriched from blood (not recorded which). The TCR sequence derives from a man aged 45-65 years who had recovered from COVID-19. V usage is TRBV4-1 and J usage is TRBJ2-3; 13 bases align to TRBD2. CDR3 in amino acids: CASSPGTSGVTDTQYF. In nucleotides, the CDR3 is TGCGCCAGCAGCCCCGGGACTAGCGGGGTCACAGATACGCAGTATTTT.